The following is a TCR beta chain sequence with its context. Antigen specificity is unknown. RNA was extracted from bulk tissue without any cell sorting. The normal lung tissue was taken more than 3 cm from the tumor edge. Chemotherapy-naive patients with new lung cancer underwent thoracic surgery in China, August–November 2014. CDR1 is MNHEY and CDR2 is SVGAGI in the germline V gene. This CDR3 region has 15 residues. This entry comes from a study of tumor and adjacent non-tumor tissue in lung cancer. The wider study: On average, productive TCRbeta reads reached a few million per sample.

TCRbeta libraries were built with three rounds of nested PCR, modified from ARM-PCR. TCRdb reprocessed the multiplex PCR reads with MiXCR, giving one entry per CDR3 protein. This sample has approximately 77,000 distinct CDR3 sequences; more than 80% occur once, and the top ten carry approximately 55%. Study results and limitations: Significantly higher TCR diversity was found in tumor than normal lung. In normal lung, the top 100 clones were significantly more dominant than in tumor.

This TCR came from a man between 60 and 70 years old with non-small cell lung cancer. V is TRBV6-5 and J is TRBJ2-5; D gene unclear. Sequencing input: distant non-tumor lung tissue. The CDR3 nucleotides are TGTGGCAGTACTCCCCGGGTGCGTGGCCAAGAGACCCAGTACTTC. Protein sequence: CGSTPRVRGQETQYF.